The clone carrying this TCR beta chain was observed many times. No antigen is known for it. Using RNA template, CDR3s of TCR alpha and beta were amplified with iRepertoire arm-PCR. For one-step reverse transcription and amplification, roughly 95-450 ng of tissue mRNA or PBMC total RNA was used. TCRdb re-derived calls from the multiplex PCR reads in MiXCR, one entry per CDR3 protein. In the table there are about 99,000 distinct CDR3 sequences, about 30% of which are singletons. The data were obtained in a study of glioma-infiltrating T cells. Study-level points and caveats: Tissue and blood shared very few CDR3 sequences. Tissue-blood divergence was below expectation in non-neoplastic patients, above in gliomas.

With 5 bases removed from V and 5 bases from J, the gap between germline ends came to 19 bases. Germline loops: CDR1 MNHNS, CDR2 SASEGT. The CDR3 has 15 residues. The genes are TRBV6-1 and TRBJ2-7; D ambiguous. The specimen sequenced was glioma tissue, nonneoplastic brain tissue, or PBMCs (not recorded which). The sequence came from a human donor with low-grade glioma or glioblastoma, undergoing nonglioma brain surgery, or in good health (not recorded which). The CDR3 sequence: CASSFYPKRPDEQYF. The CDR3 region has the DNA TGTGCCAGCAGTTTTTACCCAAAGAGGCCCGACGAGCAGTACTTC.